Listed here are 17 T cell receptor beta chains from one sample, sequenced in a study of blood T cell repertoires in COVID-19 (TCRdb year 2020). Libraries were built with the immunoSEQ multiplex PCR assay. TCRdb obtained this table from immuneACCESS and retained in-frame rearrangements with V and J assigned. These tables miss some clones; where compared with another copy, unresolved V genes account for less than half of the shortfall, and the remainder is unexplained. For this sample the table gives around 130,000 clones, of which approximately 85% were detected only once. Roughly 4.5% of the sample is in the top ten clones. The sample consisted of peripheral blood. Every receptor here comes from a human donor in a cohort sampled during active COVID-19.

The chain uses TRBV20-1 and TRBJ1-3, with D perhaps matching TRBD1 (5 bases). The germline gives CDR1 DFQATT, CDR2 SNEGSKA (reference sequence). Between the trimmed V and J ends, which lost 3 bases and 0 bases, there was a span of 9 bases. This CDR3 spans 14 amino acids. The CDR3 sequence: CSASLGGSGNTIYF. The CDR3 DNA reads as TGCAGTGCTAGTCTGGGGGGCTCTGGAAACACCATATATTTT.

This sequence joins TRBV4-3 and TRBJ2-1; 11 positions match TRBD2. The CDR3 loop spans 17 amino acids. Trimming cost V 1 base and J 8 bases; bases outside gene matches: 10. Germline CDR1 and CDR2: LGHNA and YSLEER. The CDR3, as DNA: TGCGCCAGCAGCCAAGGTTTTAGCGGGGGGGTCGTCGATGAGCAGTTCTTC. Translation: CASSQGFSGGVVDEQFF.

The genes are TRBV9 and TRBJ2-1; D possibly corresponds to TRBD1 (6 bases). The ends were cut back, 4 bases at V and 11 bases at J, with 25 bases in the middle. From germline, CDR1 is SGDLS and CDR2 YYNGEE. The CDR3 runs 16 residues. The CDR3 spells CASSPTGALASGKQFF. In DNA form, the CDR3 reads TGTGCCAGCAGCCCGACAGGAGCCCTCGCCTCGGGAAAGCAGTTCTTC.

The chain has TRBV2 and TRBJ2-3; 7 positions agree with TRBD2. The trim removed 4 bases at V and 2 bases at J, leaving 6 bases unmatched. Germline V gene lookup returns CDR1 SNHLY and CDR2 FYNNEI. This CDR3 has 15 residues. CDR3 residues: CASSVRGVNTDTQYF. Written as DNA, the CDR3 is TGTGCCAGCAGTGTCCGGGGGGTGAACACAGATACGCAGTATTTT.

The rearrangement links TRBV4-3 to TRBJ2-3; TRBD2 matches at 14 bases. J gave up 0 bases and V 4 bases, and 6 bases lay outside the gene matches. This CDR3 spans 18 amino acids. Germline-derived CDR1 and CDR2 are LGHNA and YSLEER. CDR3 sequence reads: CASSLGTSGGLSTDTQYF. The CDR3 region has the DNA TGCGCCAGCAGCCTCGGGACTAGCGGGGGCCTAAGCACAGATACGCAGTATTTT.

This chain links TRBV9 with TRBJ2-1; D is possibly TRBD1 (5 bases). Germline CDR1 is SGDLS and CDR2 is YYNGEE. Trimming removed 0 bases at V and 4 bases at J, with 11 bases between. CDR3 length equals 15 residues. The CDR3 DNA sequence: TGTGCCAGCAGCGTAGAGGGGAACCCGTACAATGAGCAGTTCTTC. Amino acid sequence: CASSVEGNPYNEQFF.

This clone was observed once. The chain links TRBV30 to TRBJ2-1, with 11 bases that match TRBD2. The CDR3 has 17 residues. The V and J ends lost 0 bases and 8 bases, in that order; junction bases with no gene match: 12. Looked up from germline, CDR1 is GTSNPN and CDR2 is SVGIG (reference sequence). CDR3 DNA: TGTGCCTGGAGTGTAGGTCGACTAGCGGGATACTTCGATGAGCAGTTCTTC. This gives the protein CAWSVGRLAGYFDEQFF. The whole variable domain, remainder taken from reference TRBV30 and TRBJ2-1, is SQTIHQWPATLVQPVGSPLSLECTVEGTSNPNLYWYRQAAGRGLQLLFYSVGIGQISSEVPQNLSASRPQDRQFILSSKKLLLSDSGFYLCAWSVGRLAGYFDEQFFGPGTRLTVL.

The gene calls are TRBV7-9 and TRBJ2-3; 11 nucleotides agree with TRBD2. The CDR3 loop spans 16 amino acids. Germline V lookup: CDR1 SEHNR, CDR2 FQNEAQ (reference sequence). Trimming cost V 5 bases and J 7 bases; bases outside gene matches: 11. CDR3 loop: CASSPLAGGVRYTQYF. Here the CDR3 DNA reads TGTGCCAGCAGCCCTCTAGCGGGGGGCGTGCGGTATACGCAGTATTTT.

This chain connects TRBV5-4 to TRBJ1-2; D may be TRBD1 (5 bases). The CDR3 runs to 15 residues. The V end lost 4 bases, the J end lost 7 bases, and 20 bases lay between the germline ends. Germline V gene sequence: CDR1 SGHNT, CDR2 YYREEE (reference sequence). CDR3 sequence reads: CASSLGADTYGGYTF. Written as DNA, the CDR3 is TGTGCCAGCAGCCTTGGGGCGGACACCTATGGTGGCTACACCTTC.

Here the CDR3 DNA reads TGCGCCAGCAGCTTGGTGGGACAGGGAGGAGATGAGCAGTTCTTC. Encoded protein: CASSLVGQGGDEQFF. The chain has TRBV5-1 and TRBJ2-1; TRBD1 matches at 9 bases. CDR3 length: 15 amino acids. Germline values: CDR1 SGHRS, CDR2 YFSETQ. Germline trimming cut 0 bases from V and 8 bases from J; bases unmatched to any gene: 6.

The rearrangement links TRBV29-1 to TRBJ1-1, with D perhaps matching TRBD1 (6 bases). Germline V CDR1 and CDR2: SQVTM, ANQGSEA. The V gene lost 4 bases and the J gene lost 7 bases, with 13 bases spanning the gap. This CDR3 has 12 residues. The chain's CDR3 is CSVVRGADEAFF. CDR3 DNA sequence: TGCAGCGTTGTACGGGGGGCTGATGAAGCTTTCTTT.

The rearrangement links TRBV6-5 to TRBJ1-1; perhaps TRBD1 as D (5 bases). Germline V gives CDR1 MNHEY, CDR2 SVGAGI. The CDR3 length is 11 residues. V was trimmed by 7 bases and J by 7 bases, leaving 10 bases between them. DNA of the CDR3: TGTGCCAGCACCCAGGGTAATGAAGCTTTCTTT. It encodes CASTQGNEAFF.

V and J are TRBV10-2 and TRBJ1-2, with D perhaps TRBD1 (5 bases). CDR1 and CDR2 (germline): WSHSY, SAAADI. The CDR3 runs 12 residues. The V gene lost 4 bases and the J gene lost 4 bases, with 7 bases spanning the gap. CDR3 DNA sequence: TGCGCCAGCAGTGGGGGGGGCTATGGCTACACCTTC. It specifies CASSGGGYGYTF.

V and J are TRBV19 and TRBJ1-5; perhaps TRBD1 as D (5 bases). Germline V gene sequence: CDR1 LNHDA, CDR2 SQIVND (reference sequence). The V end was cut by 7 bases, the J end by 1 base, with 17 bases between. This CDR3 region has 16 residues. The CDR3 sequence: CASNEPGRGSNQPQHF. The CDR3, as DNA: TGTGCCAGTAACGAACCAGGACGGGGGAGCAATCAGCCCCAGCATTTT.

The V and J genes are TRBV6-5 and TRBJ1-1, with D tentatively TRBD1 (6 bases). V was trimmed by 8 bases and J by 6 bases, leaving 19 bases between them. In germline, CDR1 is MNHEY, CDR2 SVGAGI. The CDR3 totals 14 residues. The CDR3 loop reads CASGHLTGMAEAFF. In DNA form, the CDR3 reads TGTGCCAGCGGGCACCTTACAGGGATGGCTGAAGCTTTCTTT.

The rearrangement links TRBV5-5 to TRBJ2-1; 8 bases are a match to TRBD2. The CDR3 length is 14 residues. With V trimmed by 6 bases and J by 10 bases, 12 bases remained unmatched. The V gene's germline CDR1 is SGHKS and CDR2 YYEKEE (reference sequence). CDR3 sequence reads: CASTFPAGGGEQFF. In nucleotides, the CDR3 is TGTGCCAGCACCTTTCCGGCGGGGGGCGGGGAGCAGTTCTTC.

This sequence joins TRBV5-6 and TRBJ2-1; D gene uncertain. The CDR3 is 16 amino acids. The V end lost 4 bases, the J end lost 0 bases, and 14 bases lay between the germline ends. CDR1 is SGHDT and CDR2 is YYEEEE in the germline V gene. The CDR3 bases are TGTGCCAGCAGCCACGCCCTAGTAAGCTCCTACAATGAGCAGTTCTTC. Protein product: CASSHALVSSYNEQFF. Filled out from reference TRBV5-6 and TRBJ2-1, the complete variable domain reads DAGVTQSPTHLIKTRGQQVTLRCSPKSGHDTVSWYQQALGQGPQFIFQYYEEEERQRGNFPDRFSGHQFPNYSSELNVNALLLGDSALYLCASSHALVSSYNEQFFGPGTRLTVL.